This TCR beta chain stems from a study of cytomegalovirus exposure and HLA in healthy donors. Findings of the study overall: A later analysis linked a missense DCLRE1C variant to TCR beta V- and J-gene trimming. Later analysis placed DRB1 highest and HLA-C lowest in TCR association rates, which differed by HLA locus.

A multiplex PCR was run with 60 Vbeta primers and 13 Jbeta primers. Profiled with immunoSEQ multiplex PCR; TCRdb holds only in-frame clones, not every one. The sample lists 200,000 to 250,000 clones; 79% were seen once. Healthy people donating bone marrow made up the donors. V was trimmed by 0 bases and J by 1 base, leaving 11 bases between them. The CDR3 spans 16 residues. Germline V CDR1 and CDR2: SGHRS, YFSETQ. Remarks on this clone: Its cognate antigen is unknown.

The chain combines TRBV5-1 with TRBJ2-1, with D perhaps matching TRBD2 (7 bases). The sequenced material came from PBMCs. The origin of this receptor is a man in his fifties in good health and CMV-seronegative. In nucleotides, the CDR3 is TGCGCCAGCAGCTTGGAAGGGGGGGGTTCCTACAATGAGCAGTTCTTC. This translates into CASSLEGGGSYNEQFF.